The clone carrying this T cell receptor beta chain was recorded once. Its antigen is unknown. The sample comes from a study of blood T cells in healthy people across ages. The study's findings and limits: Higher diversity and more naive CD4+ cells were features of long-lived donors, compared to aged donors. Investigators treated diversity estimates from one million T cells as underestimates. No conclusive comparison of naive versus antigen-experienced cells was possible with unsorted PBMCs.

The CDR3 is 18 amino acids. The germline gives CDR1 DFQATT, CDR2 SNEGSKA (reference sequence). The V and J ends lost 3 bases and 0 bases respectively, with 22 bases between them. Using a J-beta primer mix together with a sample-barcoded 5' primer, a second PCR was run for roughly 7 to 11 cycles. In TCRdb, the 5' RACE reads were re-called with MiXCR into one record per CDR3 protein. Of 1,500,000 or so distinct CDR3 sequences listed, approximately 63% are singletons. The source material was blood. The rearrangement links TRBV20-1 to TRBJ2-3; D possibly corresponds to TRBD1 (6 bases). This receptor was taken from a man between 18 and 29 years old in good health. CDR3 DNA: TGCAGTGCTAGCGGGTATGGGCCGGACAGTTTTAGCACAGATACGCAGTATTTT. Protein sequence: CSASGYGPDSFSTDTQYF.